The next 27 T cell receptor beta chains were all read from a single sample in a study of blood T cell repertoires in COVID-19. Profiling relied on immunoSEQ multiplex PCR, and the TCRdb table lists in-frame clones only, not all of them. The table records tens of thousands of clones, about 91% of them present only once. The source material was peripheral blood. The receptors derive from a human donor in a cohort sampled during active COVID-19.

The chain has TRBV28 and TRBJ1-2; perhaps TRBD1 as D (6 bases). CDR3 length equals 17 residues. CDR1 is MDHEN and CDR2 is SYDVKM in the germline V gene. Trimming pared 5 bases from V and 1 base from J, leaving 20 bases between. DNA for the CDR3: TGTGCCAGCAGTACACATCTAACAGGGCTTATTAACTATGGCTACACCTTC. Translated: CASSTHLTGLINYGYTF.

The chain joins TRBV12-5 to TRBJ1-6; the D gene is possibly TRBD1 (6 bases). Germline loops: CDR1 LGHNT, CDR2 FRNRAP. This CDR3 has 14 amino acids. V lost 9 bases, J lost 5 bases, and 14 bases lay in between. The CDR3 DNA sequence: TGTGCTAGGGCGTGGGGGCAGAATAATTCACCCCTCCACTTT. The encoded protein is CARAWGQNNSPLHF.

The V gene is TRBV7-2, the J gene TRBJ2-7; no definite D call. The CDR3 extends over 13 amino acids. Trimming left V 4 bases short and J 2 bases short, with 9 bases between. The germline V gene has CDR1 SGHTA and CDR2 FQGNSA. The CDR3 loop is CASSSSLTYEQYF. CDR3 nucleotide sequence: TGTGCCAGCAGCTCCTCACTCACCTACGAGCAGTACTTC.

This chain joins TRBV7-2 and TRBJ2-1; 10 nucleotides match TRBD2. CDR1 and CDR2 from the germline V gene are SGHTA and FQGNSA. The CDR3 has 17 amino acids. The ends lost 4 bases at V and 4 bases at J; junction bases unmatched: 10. In DNA form, the CDR3 reads TGTGCCAGCAGCTACAGAGCGGGGGGGGGCACGTACAATGAGCAGTTCTTC. Translated, it gives CASSYRAGGGTYNEQFF.

This sequence joins TRBV6-5 and TRBJ2-1; D is uncertain. The CDR3 is 15 residues long. Germline-derived CDR1 and CDR2 are MNHEY and SVGAGI. Deletions cut 7 bases from V and 2 bases from J, with 15 bases between. The CDR3 loop reads CASIPDGAPYNEQFF. In nucleotides, the CDR3 is TGTGCCAGCATTCCCGACGGAGCCCCCTACAATGAGCAGTTCTTC.

This sequence joins TRBV7-6 and TRBJ2-5; maybe TRBD1 (5 bases). V was clipped by 1 base and J by 9 bases, with 18 bases between them. Germline V lookup: CDR1 SGHVS, CDR2 FNYEAQ. CDR3 length: 15 residues. The CDR3 DNA sequence: TGTGCCAGCAGCTTAGGGGCAGGGCTGGGGCAGGCCCAGTACTTC. It codes for CASSLGAGLGQAQYF. Complete variable domain (other parts from reference TRBV7-6 and TRBJ2-5): GAGVSQSPRYKVTKRGQDVALRCDPISGHVSLYWYRQALGQGPEFLTYFNYEAQQDKSGLPNDRFSAERPEGSISTLTIQRTEQRDSAMYRCASSLGAGLGQAQYFGPGTRLLVL.

The chain joins TRBV5-1 to TRBJ2-3; D might be TRBD2 (6 bases). Germline V gene lookup returns CDR1 SGHRS and CDR2 YFSETQ. The CDR3 spans 15 residues. Trimming stripped 3 bases from V and 2 bases from J, with 13 bases between. The CDR3 loop reads CASSSRDFNTDTQYF. In DNA form, the CDR3 reads TGCGCCAGCAGCTCGAGGGACTTCAACACAGATACGCAGTATTTT.

The V call is TRBV7-3, the J call TRBJ2-2, with D possibly TRBD2 on 6 matching bases. Germline CDR1 is SGHTA and CDR2 is FQGTGA. Trimming pared 0 bases from V and 1 base from J, leaving 6 bases between. This CDR3 has 15 residues. The CDR3 DNA follows: TGTGCCAGCAGCTTAACTAGCGGGAACACCGGGGAGCTGTTTTTT. Its protein is CASSLTSGNTGELFF.

V is TRBV19 and J is TRBJ1-6; TRBD1 agrees at 8 bases. The CDR3 runs 14 residues. CDR1 and CDR2 (germline): LNHDA, SQIVND (reference sequence). V lost 5 bases, J lost 10 bases, and 7 bases stayed unmatched. The DNA for the CDR3 is TGTGCCAGTAGTTCGGACAGGGCACGGTCACCCCTCCACTTT. It translates to CASSSDRARSPLHF.

The genes are TRBV28 and TRBJ1-1; TRBD1 agrees at 12 bases. The CDR3 is 14 amino acids. V trimming: 6 bases; J trimming: 11 bases; junction bases outside the gene matches: 10. Germline-derived CDR1 and CDR2 are MDHEN and SYDVKM. The CDR3: CASRGTGGGHVAFF. The CDR3, as DNA: TGTGCCAGCAGAGGGACAGGGGGCGGACACGTGGCTTTCTTT. The whole variable domain, remainder taken from reference TRBV28 and TRBJ1-1, is DVKVTQSSRYLVKRTGEKVFLECVQDMDHENMFWYRQDPGLGLRLIYFSYDVKMKEKGDIPEGYSVSREKKERFSLILESASTNQTSMYLCASRGTGGGHVAFFGQGTRLTVV.

This rearrangement joins TRBV3-1 (or the pseudogene TRBV3-2) to TRBJ2-1; 10 bases are shared with TRBD1. CDR3 length: 15 residues. Trimming cost V 6 bases and J 8 bases; bases outside gene matches: 10. From germline, CDR1 is LGHDT and CDR2 YNNKEL (reference sequence). This CDR3 is CASSPRGQGSYEQFF. The CDR3 nucleotides read TGTGCCAGCAGTCCCCGGGGACAGGGGAGCTATGAGCAGTTCTTC.

To note about this clone: Mismatch with germline at one junction end may stem from a read error. The CDR3 DNA sequence: TGTGCCAACAGCTTAGACCAGGGGGCTGGTGGCTACACCTTC. Protein sequence: CANSLDQGAGGYTF. The rearrangement joins TRBV7-2 to TRBJ1-2; 8 nucleotides agree with TRBD1. CDR1 is SGHTA, CDR2 FQGNSA, per germline. This CDR3 has 14 amino acids.

This chain links TRBV27 with TRBJ2-7; TRBD1 aligns across 11 bases. The length of the CDR3 is 14 residues. J was trimmed by 4 bases and V by 6 bases; bases with no gene match: 5. CDR1 is MNHEY, CDR2 SMNVEV, per germline (reference sequence). The CDR3 region is CASSRTGGGYEQYF. CDR3 sequence (DNA): TGTGCCAGCAGCCGGACAGGGGGCGGGTACGAGCAGTACTTC.

The genes are TRBV12-3 or TRBV12-4 and TRBJ2-4; weak D call: TRBD1 (6 bases). V lost 5 bases and J lost 10, with 12 bases in between. CDR3 length: 12 amino acids. CDR3 sequence: CASSPDSRIQYF. DNA for the CDR3: TGTGCCAGCAGTCCGGACAGCAGAATTCAGTACTTC.

This clone was counted once. V gene TRBV5-1 combines with J gene TRBJ1-1; D is undetermined. The CDR3 spans 16 residues. The V gene lost 0 bases and the J gene lost 1 base, with 13 bases spanning the gap. The V gene's germline CDR1 is SGHRS and CDR2 YFSETQ. Here the CDR3 DNA reads TGCGCCAGCAGCTTGGTCCCGGGGATGAAGAACACTGAAGCTTTCTTT. Translated: CASSLVPGMKNTEAFF.

This rearrangement joins TRBV5-1 to TRBJ1-2; a possible D gene is TRBD1 (5 bases). CDR1 SGHRS and CDR2 YFSETQ come from the germline V gene. Trimming took off 2 bases at V and 5 bases at J, with 16 bases between the two ends. The CDR3 has 15 residues. CDR3 in DNA: TGCGCCAGCAGCTTTACGCAGGGATCGTGGTATGGCTACACCTTC. This gives the protein CASSFTQGSWYGYTF.

V usage is TRBV3-1 (or the pseudogene TRBV3-2) and J usage is TRBJ1-6, with 7 nucleotides matching TRBD1. The CDR3 runs to 13 residues. Trimming removed 6 bases from V and 9 bases from J; junction bases left unmatched: 5. Germline assignment: CDR1 LGHDT and CDR2 YNNKEL (reference sequence). Here the CDR3 reads CASRDREGSPLHF. In nucleotides, the CDR3 is TGTGCCAGCAGAGACAGGGAAGGTTCACCCCTCCACTTT.

The chain employs TRBV5-1 and TRBJ1-1; D uncertain. This CDR3 region has 13 residues. The ends were cut back, 3 bases at V and 1 base at J, with 7 bases in the middle. Germline V gene lookup returns CDR1 SGHRS and CDR2 YFSETQ. The CDR3 sequence is CASSSGWNTEAFF. CDR3 sequence (DNA): TGCGCCAGCAGCTCCGGTTGGAACACTGAAGCTTTCTTT.

The gene calls are TRBV6-1 and TRBJ2-6; D gene uncertain. The CDR3 sequence is 16 residues long. Per the germline V gene, CDR1 is MNHNS and CDR2 is SASEGT. Trimming pared 2 bases from V and 3 bases from J, leaving 11 bases between. CDR3 sequence reads: CASSELSGDGANVLTF. CDR3 nucleotides: TGTGCCAGCAGTGAACTATCCGGAGATGGGGCCAACGTCCTGACTTTC.

This sequence joins TRBV11-3 and TRBJ2-1; 9 bases are shared with TRBD2. V was pared by 6 bases and J by 0 bases, with 12 bases of the junction left unmatched. The CDR3 sequence is 18 residues long. Germline loops: CDR1 SGHNT, CDR2 YENEEA. Here the CDR3 reads CASSRPGLARFSYNEQFF. The DNA of the CDR3 is TGTGCCAGCAGTCGCCCGGGACTAGCCCGCTTCTCCTACAATGAGCAGTTCTTC. The entire variable domain, with the rest obtained from reference TRBV11-3 and TRBJ2-1, is as follows: EAGVVQSPRYKIIEKKQPVAFWCNPISGHNTLYWYLQNLGQGPELLIRYENEEAVDDSQLPKDRFSAERLKGVDSTLKIQPAELGDSAVYLCASSRPGLARFSYNEQFFGPGTRLTVL.

The chain combines TRBV7-8 with TRBJ1-1; no reliable D call. The CDR3 extends over 15 amino acids. The germline V gene encodes CDR1 SGHVS and CDR2 FQNEAQ. Between the trimmed V and J ends, which lost 1 base and 7 bases, there was a span of 16 bases. The DNA of the CDR3 is TGTGCCAGCAGCTTAGGCGTGGGGTCTCGGGGTGAAGCTTTCTTT. Amino acids: CASSLGVGSRGEAFF.

V gene TRBV7-2 combines with J gene TRBJ2-3, with 7 bases fitting TRBD2. The V and J ends lost 5 bases and 2 bases, in that order; junction bases with no gene match: 13. The CDR3 has 17 amino acids. Per germline, CDR1 SGHTA and CDR2 FQGNSA. CDR3 bases: TGTGCCAGCAGCGCTAAGGGAGGAGCGGGGCACACAGATACGCAGTATTTT. Its translation: CASSAKGGAGHTDTQYF.

The V and J genes are TRBV7-6 and TRBJ2-7, with TRBD1 matching over 11 bases. Looked up from germline, CDR1 is SGHVS and CDR2 is FNYEAQ. Trimming at V came to 5 bases and at J to 6 bases, leaving 9 bases not matched to a gene. CDR3 length: 15 residues. This CDR3 is CASSKSGTGGSEQYF. The CDR3 bases are TGTGCCAGCAGCAAATCCGGGACAGGGGGATCCGAGCAGTACTTC.

In its sample, this clone was seen once. The V call is TRBV4-1, the J call TRBJ2-1; no firm D call. V lost 4 bases to trimming and J lost 0 bases, with 10 bases between them. CDR1 MGHRA and CDR2 YSYEKL come from the germline V gene. This CDR3 has 15 residues. DNA of the CDR3: TGCGCCAGCAGCCCCGACTTGAGCTCCTACAATGAGCAGTTCTTC. Translated: CASSPDLSSYNEQFF.

V and J are TRBV6-6 and TRBJ2-1; 8 bases agree with TRBD2. After removal of 2 bases from V and 7 bases from J, the junction contained 4 bases not matched to a gene. The germline gives CDR1 MNHNY, CDR2 SVGAGI (reference sequence). CDR3 size: 14 residues. The CDR3 spells CASSYGTSRNEQFF. In DNA form, the CDR3 reads TGTGCCAGCAGTTACGGGACTAGTAGGAATGAGCAGTTCTTC.

CDR3 in DNA: TGCGCCAGCAGCGCCTTAGGGACAGGGTCTGGCACAGATACGCAGTATTTT. It is translated as CASSALGTGSGTDTQYF. The chain employs TRBV5-1 and TRBJ2-3, with 9 positions matching TRBD1. The CDR3 loop spans 17 amino acids. The J segment lost 1 base and the V segment lost 4 bases, leaving 10 bases of the junction unmatched. Germline CDR1 is SGHRS and CDR2 is YFSETQ.

This sequence joins TRBV9 and TRBJ2-1; 12 nucleotides match TRBD2. Germline-derived CDR1 and CDR2 are SGDLS and YYNGEE. CDR3 length equals 15 residues. Trimming removed 4 bases from V and 4 bases from J; junction bases left unmatched: 3. The CDR3 coding sequence is TGTGCCAGCAGCCCTGGACTAGCGGGATACAATGAGCAGTTCTTC. Residues: CASSPGLAGYNEQFF.